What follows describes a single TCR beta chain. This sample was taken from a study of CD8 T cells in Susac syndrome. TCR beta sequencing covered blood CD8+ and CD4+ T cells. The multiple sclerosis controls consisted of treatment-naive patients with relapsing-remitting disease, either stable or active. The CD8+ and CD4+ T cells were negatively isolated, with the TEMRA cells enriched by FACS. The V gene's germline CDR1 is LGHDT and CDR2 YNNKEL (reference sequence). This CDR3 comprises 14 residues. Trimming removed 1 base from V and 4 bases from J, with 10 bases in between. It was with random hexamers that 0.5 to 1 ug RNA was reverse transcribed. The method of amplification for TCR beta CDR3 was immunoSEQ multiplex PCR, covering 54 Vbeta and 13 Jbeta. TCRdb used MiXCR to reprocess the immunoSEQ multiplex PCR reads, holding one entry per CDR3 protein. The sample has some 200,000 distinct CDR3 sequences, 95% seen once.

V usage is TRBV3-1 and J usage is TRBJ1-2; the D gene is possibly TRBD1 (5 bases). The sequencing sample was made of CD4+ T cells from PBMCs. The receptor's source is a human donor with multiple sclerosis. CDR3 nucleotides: TGTGCCAGCAGCCAAGTAGGAGGGACCTATGGCTACACCTTC. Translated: CASSQVGGTYGYTF.